The subject of this entry is one T cell receptor (beta chain). One end of the junction is discordant with germline, which a read error may explain. The germline V gene encodes CDR1 LNHNV and CDR2 YYDKDF (reference sequence). CDR3 length: 15 residues. This sample was included in a study of blood T cell repertoires in COVID-19. Assay used: immunoSEQ multiplex PCR; TCRdb lists only in-frame clones, some missing. The sample records 9,500 to 15,000 clones, about nine tenths being singletons. The genes are TRBV15 and TRBJ2-7; TRBD2 matches 13 bases. This sequence originates from a man in his 70s with active COVID-19. The material sequenced was peripheral blood. The CDR3 nucleotides are TGCGCCCCCCCCGGACTAGCGGGAGCGGGGTACGAGCAGTACTTC. It is translated as CAPPGLAGAGYEQYF.